This TCR beta chain was captured in a study of T cells in Graves' hyperthyroidism and ophthalmopathy. Regarding the study as a whole: Among clonotypes expanded in thyroid above 0.001, most were also found in blood.

Patients aged 18 to 65 had newly diagnosed hyperthyroidism lasting under 2 months. On the basis of clinical symptoms, serum thyroxine and TRAb, thyroid ultrasound and orbital computed tomography, diagnoses were made. The investigators amplified TCR beta CDR3 regions from RNA transcripts. TCR CDR3 regions were first amplified by RT-PCR with HTBI primers. TCRdb re-derived calls from the multiplex PCR reads in MiXCR, one entry per CDR3 protein. In the table there are a few hundred thousand distinct CDR3 sequences, just over 45% of which are singletons. V trimming: 0 bases; J trimming: 7 bases; junction bases outside the gene matches: 10. Germline lookup yields CDR1 SGHTA and CDR2 FQGTGA. The CDR3 covers 17 residues. On this clonotype: Its antigen is undetermined.

Sequences were obtained from peripheral blood or thyroid tissue (not recorded which). This clonotype was sampled from a woman between 18 and 29 years old with Graves' hyperthyroidism. The chain links TRBV7-3 to TRBJ2-2; 8 positions match TRBD2. The CDR3 DNA sequence: TGTGCCAGCAGCTTAACCCCGGGAGGGCCAGAAGGCGGGGAGCTGTTTTTT. Protein: CASSLTPGGPEGGELFF.